This T cell receptor (beta chain) came from a study of T cell responses to AZD1222 COVID-19 vaccine. Findings and limits, study-wide: Spike-specific TCRs gained breadth and depth after people received two AZD1222 doses. Baseline serology detected seropositivity in only a handful of AZD1222 recipients. The study sampled repertoires only after the peak T cell response.

Assay used: immunoSEQ multiplex PCR; TCRdb lists only in-frame clones, some missing. The sample contains approximately 150,000 clones, 85% to 95% of which appear only once. Concerning this clone itself: The target antigen is unknown.

Germline V lookup: CDR1 ENHRY, CDR2 SYGVKD. With 3 bases removed from V and 1 base from J, the gap between germline ends came to 6 bases. The CDR3 is made up of 14 amino acids. This clonotype was obtained from an adult in good health. The V gene is TRBV10-3, the J gene TRBJ2-2; D gene ambiguous. The sequencing here drew on peripheral blood, taken on day 0 of AZD1222 vaccination. The CDR3 DNA is TGTGCCATCAGTGACAGTGAGAACACCGGGGAGCTGTTTTTT. Translating gives CAISDSENTGELFF.